This paragraph covers one T cell receptor beta chain sequence. This clonotype was counted a few times. Its antigen is currently not known. The input lacks base qualities; no much larger clone sits a single base away. The sample originates from a study of T cell repertoires in cytomegalovirus infection (dated by TCRdb to about 2019). Regarding the study in general: Peptide stimulations targeted recently identified HLA-C-restricted CMV epitopes, whose presentation resists viral immunomodulation, together with well-studied HLA-B-restricted epitopes. The HLA type of each donor mattered for the analysis, because public TCR beta signatures pointed to carriage of CMV infection along with the matching HLA type.

Sequencing was performed on an Illumina HiSeq 1500. TCRdb handled the public reads itself, with Q25 trimming in fastp and clone calling in MiXCR, and kept productive beta chains. Every CDR3 protein is listed once, alongside the most common genes and DNA of its rows. For this sample there are 100,000 to 150,000 distinct CDR3 sequences; more than 25% appear just once. The biggest ten clones account for 58% of the sample. A distance of 13 bases separates the germline ends of V and J, which lose 5 bases and 2 bases respectively. The germline V gene supplies CDR1 MDHEN and CDR2 SYDVKM. Including the terminal cysteine and phenylalanine, the CDR3 comprises 16 residues. Solely the CDR3 DNA is kept, with 48 bases framed from the first base. Findings and caveats that apply to the study as a whole: Cumulative frequency of public TCR beta family members discriminated carriers of CMV infection plus the relevant HLA type in this cohort and an independent approximately 370-donor cohort. The ex vivo response was dominated by HLA-C-restricted CMV-specific TCR beta clonotypes, which also provided the single most frequent clonotype in two of eight donors.

The sample's treatment or condition label, in plain terms: in vitro stimulation with specific CMV peptide epitopes to enrich CMV-specific T cells. Sequenced here: CD8+ T cells from cultured PBMCs, sampled from culture after CMV antigen stimulation. The source is a human donor in good health (CMV status not recorded). Some clones in this sample may be carry-over from other donors' samples. The chain uses TRBV28 and TRBJ2-6; the D gene may be TRBD1 or TRBD2, since each aligns over 6 bases. The CDR3 region has the sequence CASSQGGGTGANVLTF. The DNA sequence is TGTGCCAGCAGTCAAGGAGGGGGAACTGGGGCCAACGTCCTGACTTTC.